Below, 25 T cell receptor beta chains from the same sample are listed, as sequenced in a study of blood T cells in healthy people across ages. Together with a sample-barcoded 5' primer, a J-beta primer mix was included in a second PCR lasting about 7 to 12 cycles. TCRdb re-called the 5' RACE reads through MiXCR, storing one row per CDR3 protein. The sample contains some 730,000 distinct CDR3 sequences, about 20% of which appear only once. The sample taken for sequencing was blood. These receptors were obtained from a man in his 70s in good health.

This clonotype was detected many times. The rearrangement links TRBV18 to TRBJ2-1, with D unresolved. This CDR3 is built from 11 residues. Trimming removed 8 bases from V and 7 bases from J, with 9 bases in between. Germline loops: CDR1 KGHSH, CDR2 LQKENI. CDR3 bases: TGTGCCAGCAGCCCTGTTAATGAGCAGTTCTTC. Translated: CASSPVNEQFF.

The V gene is TRBV2, the J gene TRBJ1-1; possibly TRBD1 for D (6 bases). Trimming cost V 7 bases and J 5 bases, with 14 bases left between them. Germline V gene lookup returns CDR1 SNHLY and CDR2 FYNNEI. The CDR3 runs 13 residues. The chain's CDR3 is CASNPGAVTEAFF. CDR3 sequence (DNA): TGTGCCAGCAATCCGGGGGCAGTGACTGAAGCTTTCTTT.

This clonotype was counted only a few times. V gene TRBV20-1 combines with J gene TRBJ2-1, with TRBD2 identical over 12 bases. V shed 3 bases and J 10 bases; nucleotides not matched to a gene: 7. CDR1 DFQATT and CDR2 SNEGSKA come from the germline V gene (reference sequence). The CDR3 has 14 amino acids. CDR3 amino acids: CSARASGGALEQFF. The CDR3 DNA reads as TGCAGTGCTAGGGCTAGCGGGGGGGCCTTGGAGCAGTTCTTC.

The table lists this clonotype with a few counts. At one of its ends the junction is not consistent with the germline gene, which may arise from a read error. The genes are TRBV7-6 and TRBJ2-1; perhaps TRBD1 as D (6 bases). The CDR3 is 16 amino acids. Germline CDR1 SGHVS, CDR2 FNYEAQ. CDR3 loop: CASSLYNREPYSEQFF. The DNA for the CDR3 is TGTGCCAGCAGCTTATATAACAGGGAGCCTTACAGTGAGCAGTTCTTC.

In its sample, this clonotype was seen once. V gene TRBV12-3 or TRBV12-4 combines with J gene TRBJ2-1; D gene uncertain. V was pared by 6 bases and J by 7 bases, with 13 bases between. The CDR3 is made up of 13 amino acids. The CDR3 DNA reads TGTGCCAGCAGCACGTCGGACCAAAATGAGCAGTTCTTC. As protein: CASSTSDQNEQFF.

This clonotype was counted ten times or more. V usage is TRBV7-2 and J usage is TRBJ2-3; D remains ambiguous. Trimming shortened V by 2 bases and J by 3 bases, and 9 bases separated the two germline ends. Germline V gives CDR1 SGHTA, CDR2 FQGNSA. The CDR3 totals 14 residues. CDR3 in DNA: TGTGCCAGCAGCTTAATTTCAGGAACAGATACGCAGTATTTT. Protein product: CASSLISGTDTQYF. Full variable domain (rest looked up from reference TRBV7-2 and TRBJ2-3): GAGVSQSPSNKVTEKGKDVELRCDPISGHTALYWYRQSLGQGLEFLIYFQGNSAPDKSGLPSDRFSAERTGGSVSTLTIQRTQQEDSAVYLCASSLISGTDTQYFGPGTRLTVL.

The gene calls are TRBV27 and TRBJ1-2, with a tentative D call TRBD1 (5 bases). Trimming cost V 6 bases and J 4 bases, with 18 bases left between them. Germline CDR1 reads MNHEY; CDR2 reads SMNVEV (reference sequence). The CDR3 is made up of 15 amino acids. CDR3 nucleotides: TGTGCCAGCAGATGGGGAGGGGAGTCTGCCTATGGCTACACCTTC. It specifies CASRWGGESAYGYTF.

The V and J genes are TRBV28 and TRBJ1-2; the D is unclear. V gave up 4 bases and J gave up 4 bases, with 4 bases separating them. The CDR3 loop spans 11 amino acids. From germline, CDR1 is MDHEN and CDR2 SYDVKM. CDR3 amino acids: CASSYIYGYTF. CDR3 coding DNA: TGTGCCAGCAGTTACATCTATGGCTACACCTTC.

This clonotype was seen a few times. The V gene is TRBV3-1, the J gene TRBJ1-3; D is uncertain. V was cut by 1 base and J by 5 bases, with 6 bases left in between. The CDR3 has 13 residues. Germline V gene data show CDR1 as LGHDT and CDR2 as YNNKEL (reference sequence). CDR3 nucleotides: TGTGCCAGCAGCCAAGGGGCGAGAAACACCATATATTTT. It encodes CASSQGARNTIYF.

This clonotype was counted a few times. This rearrangement joins TRBV5-1 to TRBJ2-3; D is unresolved. This CDR3 region has 14 residues. V was clipped by 2 bases and J by 4 bases, with 11 bases between them. CDR1 is SGHRS, CDR2 YFSETQ, per germline. The CDR3: CASSLGVVADTQYF. DNA for the CDR3: TGCGCCAGCAGCTTAGGCGTGGTGGCAGATACGCAGTATTTT.

This clonotype was detected a few times. The chain is built from TRBV28 and TRBJ1-3, with no clear D. Germline-derived CDR1 and CDR2 are MDHEN and SYDVKM. This CDR3 has 15 residues. V was clipped by 6 bases and J by 4 bases, with 16 bases between them. The CDR3 DNA sequence: TGTGCCAGCAGACCAAGCACCGGGTCCGGAAACACCATATATTTT. It encodes CASRPSTGSGNTIYF.

The chain carries TRBV5-1 and TRBJ2-5; 7 nucleotides agree with TRBD1. The DNA end favors TRBJ2-1, so the J call may be wrong. The CDR3 is made up of 14 amino acids. Germline CDR1 and CDR2: SGHRS and YFSETQ. The CDR3 here is CASTGQAPGNEQFF. The CDR3 region has the DNA TGCGCCAGCACCGGACAGGCCCCGGGCAATGAGCAGTTCTTC.

This clonotype was seen more than once but under ten times. The V gene is TRBV6-2 or TRBV6-3, the J gene TRBJ2-6; possibly TRBD1 for D (5 bases). V was shortened by 7 bases and J by 1 base, with 14 bases between the two germline ends. The CDR3 runs 16 residues. Germline CDR1 MNHEY, CDR2 SVGEGT. This CDR3 is CASTNRLRSGANVLTF. CDR3 DNA: TGTGCCAGCACAAACAGGTTGAGATCTGGGGCCAACGTCCTGACTTTC.

The chain has TRBV6-2 or TRBV6-3 and TRBJ2-2, with a tentative D call TRBD2 (5 bases). There are 13 residues in the CDR3. Germline CDR1 is MNHEY and CDR2 is SVGEGT. The CDR3 sequence: CASRGPAAGELFF. CDR3 DNA: TGTGCAAGTAGAGGGCCCGCCGCCGGGGAGCTGTTTTTT.

This clonotype occurred a few times. The V and J genes are TRBV7-2 and TRBJ1-5; D remains ambiguous. Germline V lookup: CDR1 SGHTA, CDR2 FQGNSA. The V end was cut by 5 bases, the J end by 1 base, with 15 bases between. The CDR3 has 16 amino acids. The CDR3 DNA reads as TGTGCCAGCAGCCCGGGGAGCTCTGGGAGCAATCAGCCCCAGCATTTT. Protein: CASSPGSSGSNQPQHF.

This clonotype was seen a handful of times. The gene calls are TRBV5-1 and TRBJ2-1; the match to TRBD2 covers 14 bases. The germline V gene encodes CDR1 SGHRS and CDR2 YFSETQ. V was pared by 3 bases and J by 7 bases, with 6 bases of the junction left unmatched. The CDR3 covers 16 residues. The DNA of the CDR3 is TGCGCCAGCAGCTGGACCGGGACTAGCGGGGGTAATGAGCAGTTCTTC. Amino acid sequence: CASSWTGTSGGNEQFF.

This clonotype was counted between two and nine times. V usage is TRBV7-9 and J usage is TRBJ1-1; possible D gene TRBD1, 5 bases. The germline gives CDR1 SEHNR, CDR2 FQNEAQ (reference sequence). Deletions cut 1 base from V and 7 bases from J, with 13 bases between. CDR3 length: 14 amino acids. CDR3 sequence (DNA): TGTGCCAGCAGCTTAGGGGGCGAGGCGGTTGAAGCTTTCTTT. As protein: CASSLGGEAVEAFF. Variable domain in full (rest from reference TRBV7-9 and TRBJ1-1): DTGVSQNPRHKITKRGQNVTFRCDPISEHNRLYWYRQTLGQGPEFLTYFQNEAQLEKSRLLSDRFSAERPKGSFSTLEIQRTEQGDSAMYLCASSLGGEAVEAFFGQGTRLTVV.

V and J are TRBV9 and TRBJ2-1; 10 bases are shared with TRBD2. Germline V gene data show CDR1 as SGDLS and CDR2 as YYNGEE. The CDR3 is made up of 16 amino acids. The trim removed 2 bases at V and 4 bases at J, leaving 6 bases unmatched. The CDR3 region is CASSVLSGGYYNEQFF. The CDR3 DNA reads as TGTGCCAGCAGCGTTCTTAGCGGGGGGTATTACAATGAGCAGTTCTTC.

V usage is TRBV7-6 and J usage is TRBJ2-7; 7 bases are shared with TRBD1. From germline, CDR1 is SGHVS and CDR2 FNYEAQ. The CDR3 consists of 15 residues. After removal of 5 bases from V and 0 bases from J, the junction contained 7 bases not matched to a gene. The CDR3 nucleotides read TGTGCCAGCAGCAAAATAACAGGGGCCTCCTACGAGCAGTACTTC. Translating gives CASSKITGASYEQYF.

The chain is built from TRBV6-1 and TRBJ1-6; D is unclear. V was cut by 2 bases and J by 9 bases, with 14 bases left in between. Germline V lookup: CDR1 MNHNS, CDR2 SASEGT. The CDR3 contains 15 residues. The CDR3 coding sequence is TGTGCCAGCAGTGAACCGGGTCAGGCTCGTTCACCCCTCCACTTT. It is translated as CASSEPGQARSPLHF.

The rearrangement joins TRBV20-1 to TRBJ2-7, with 9 bases matching TRBD1. The DNA end is more similar to TRBJ2-5, so the J call may be wrong. CDR1 is DFQATT and CDR2 is SNEGSKA in the germline V gene (reference sequence). CDR3 length: 15 residues. The CDR3 bases are TGCAGTGCAAGCCGGGGACAGGGTGGAAAAGAGACCCAGTACTTC. It encodes CSASRGQGGKETQYF.

The chain has TRBV5-1 and TRBJ1-2, with 9 bases identical to TRBD1. CDR1 is SGHRS and CDR2 is YFSETQ in the germline V gene. This CDR3 has 14 amino acids. J lost 7 bases, V lost 3 bases, and 7 bases had no gene match. The DNA of the CDR3 is TGCGCCAGCAGCTACACAGGGGGCAGCGTTGGCTACACCTTC. Translation gives CASSYTGGSVGYTF.

The chain carries TRBV12-3 or TRBV12-4 and TRBJ2-3, with D maybe TRBD2 (6 bases). Trimming shortened V by 6 bases and J by 2 bases, and 15 bases separated the two germline ends. The CDR3 is 15 amino acids. The CDR3, as DNA: TGTGCCAGCAGCCCCGGGAGAGGGAACACAGATACGCAGTATTTT. It encodes CASSPGRGNTDTQYF.

This clonotype has only a few counts. Germline is not matched at one junction end, which may reflect a read error. This rearrangement joins TRBV12-3 or TRBV12-4 to TRBJ2-5; 12 bases align to TRBD2. The J call may be wrong; the DNA end is better matched by TRBJ2-1. There are 18 residues in the CDR3. DNA of the CDR3: TGTGCCAGCAGCATCACCCCGGGACTAGCGGGCAACTACGATGAGCAGTTCTTC. Amino acid sequence: CASSITPGLAGNYDEQFF.

This clonotype was picked up many times. The gene calls are TRBV7-9 and TRBJ2-7; 7 bases match TRBD1. CDR3 length equals 13 residues. The junction had 4 bases not matched to a gene; V was cut back by 4 bases and J by 4 bases. Germline CDR1 and CDR2: SEHNR and FQNEAQ (reference sequence). This CDR3 is CASSYTGAYEQYV. CDR3 DNA: TGTGCCAGCAGCTACACAGGGGCTTACGAGCAGTACGTC.